This T cell receptor (beta chain) derives from a study of cytomegalovirus exposure and HLA in healthy donors. Concerning this clone itself: Its antigen is currently unknown. Other DNA sequences within the sample encode an identical CDR3.

The repertoire was sequenced with immunoSEQ multiplex PCR; TCRdb's copy has only in-frame clones and lacks some. The data contain 200,000 to 300,000 clones, approximately 90% of them seen just once; the ten biggest clones take up about 3%. Whole-study results and caveats: The study recorded over 150 TCR beta chains that were cytomegalovirus-associated.

The V end lost 0 bases, the J end lost 3 bases, and 13 bases lay between the germline ends. Germline V lookup: CDR1 GTSNPN, CDR2 SVGIG (reference sequence). The CDR3 consists of 15 residues. J is TRBJ2-3 and V is TRBV30; D may be TRBD2 (7 bases). The material sequenced was PBMCs. The receptor was isolated from a man younger than 35 in good health and CMV-seronegative. The CDR3 nucleotides are TGTGCCTGGAGTGTAGGGGGAGGGGAGACAGATACGCAGTATTTT. Residues: CAWSVGGGETDTQYF.